One and the same sample provided the 28 T cell receptor beta chains below, sequenced in a study of blood T cell repertoires in COVID-19. The assay was immunoSEQ multiplex PCR, and TCRdb's table has in-frame clones only and misses some. This sample has 200,000 to 250,000 clones, with just under 90% found just once. Input material: peripheral blood. The receptor set was obtained from a man younger than 40 with COVID-19, enrolled during active disease.

The V and J genes are TRBV6-2 or TRBV6-3 and TRBJ1-5; D is possibly TRBD1 (6 bases). CDR1 and CDR2 from the germline V gene are MNHEY and SVGEGT. The CDR3 contains 15 residues. Trimming took off 6 bases at V and 0 bases at J, with 12 bases between the two ends. The CDR3 spells CASSTGLTSNQPQHF. In DNA, the CDR3 is TGTGCCAGCAGCACAGGGCTCACTAGCAATCAGCCCCAGCATTTT.

This clone was counted a few times. CDR3 protein: CASSLMGQGKNIQYF. CDR3 coding DNA: TGTGCCAGCAGCCTCATGGGACAGGGGAAAAACATTCAGTACTTC. The chain uses TRBV7-2 and TRBJ2-4; 10 nucleotides align to TRBD1. CDR1 and CDR2 from the germline V gene are SGHTA and FQGNSA. The CDR3 runs to 15 residues. J gave up 4 bases and V 5 bases, and 5 bases lay outside the gene matches.

The chain couples TRBV11-2 to TRBJ2-7; 7 nucleotides match TRBD1. The CDR3 contains 15 residues. The V gene's germline CDR1 is SGHAT and CDR2 FQNNGV. V trimming: 3 bases; J trimming: 7 bases; junction bases outside the gene matches: 12. In DNA, the CDR3 is TGTGCCAGCAGCTTTAGACAGACAGGGCTTGGGGAGCAGTACTTC. This translates into CASSFRQTGLGEQYF.

As DNA, the CDR3 is TGTGCCACCAGTGATCCTGGCCGTGGGGCACATAATCAGCCCCAGCATTTT. This encodes CATSDPGRGAHNQPQHF. The V and J genes are TRBV24-1 and TRBJ1-5; tentative D call: TRBD1 (5 bases). The CDR3 runs 17 residues. CDR1 KGHDR and CDR2 SFDVKD come from the germline V gene. The V end lost 3 bases, the J end lost 4 bases, and 18 bases lay between the germline ends.

The chain links TRBV3-1 (or the pseudogene TRBV3-2) to TRBJ1-6; D is unclear. Germline-derived CDR1 and CDR2 are LGHDT and YNNKEL (reference sequence). V gave up 0 bases and J gave up 0 bases, with 12 bases separating them. CDR3 length: 18 residues. This CDR3 is CASSQDHAGSSYNSPLHF. CDR3 sequence (DNA): TGTGCCAGCAGCCAAGATCATGCGGGAAGCTCCTATAATTCACCCCTCCACTTT.

This clone was seen once. V is TRBV19 and J is TRBJ1-5, with TRBD1 as a possible D gene (5 bases). Germline CDR1 LNHDA, CDR2 SQIVND (reference sequence). The CDR3 has 15 residues. V was pared by 6 bases and J by 0 bases, with 12 bases between. The chain's CDR3 is CASRVQGNSNQPQHF. The CDR3 DNA follows: TGTGCCAGTAGGGTTCAGGGAAATAGCAATCAGCCCCAGCATTTT.

This chain connects TRBV5-6 to TRBJ1-3; no reliable D call. The CDR3 is 15 amino acids. Germline CDR1 is SGHDT and CDR2 is YYEEEE. Trimming took 2 bases from V and 10 from J, leaving 19 bases between them. The CDR3 region has the DNA TGTGCCAGCAGCTTTTCGGATCAGCGGGTTAGGACCATATATTTT. Residues: CASSFSDQRVRTIYF.

V usage is TRBV12-3 or TRBV12-4 and J usage is TRBJ1-2; 7 bases fit TRBD1. This CDR3 spans 13 amino acids. Unmatched junction bases numbered 7, after V lost 6 bases and J lost 6 bases. CDR3 region: CASRERQGDGYTF. Here the CDR3 DNA reads TGTGCCAGCAGGGAGAGACAGGGAGATGGCTACACCTTC.

The rearrangement joins TRBV20-1 to TRBJ1-6; D remains ambiguous. V gave up 3 bases and J gave up 7 bases, with 13 bases separating them. CDR1 is DFQATT, CDR2 SNEGSKA, per germline (reference sequence). The CDR3 spans 14 residues. CDR3 DNA sequence: TGCAGTGCTAGTGGCGACAATTCCAATTCACCCCTCCACTTT. Amino acids: CSASGDNSNSPLHF.

The rearrangement joins TRBV6-2 or TRBV6-3 to TRBJ2-3; TRBD2 aligns across 12 bases. The CDR3 length is 20 residues. Trimming removed 0 bases from V and 0 bases from J; junction bases left unmatched: 10. Germline V gives CDR1 MNHEY, CDR2 SVGEGT. The DNA for the CDR3 is TGTGCCAGCAGTTACTCCTGGACTAGCGGGAAGGGGGTCAGCACAGATACGCAGTATTTT. Translation gives CASSYSWTSGKGVSTDTQYF.

The V gene is TRBV29-1, the J gene TRBJ2-1; D not certain. Germline V gene lookup returns CDR1 SQVTM and CDR2 ANQGSEA. Between the trimmed V and J ends, which lost 1 base and 10 bases, there was a span of 11 bases. The CDR3 has 12 residues. CDR3 in DNA: TGCAGCGTTGAAGCCCAGGCCAACGAGCAGTTCTTC. Translation gives CSVEAQANEQFF.

This chain links TRBV27 with TRBJ1-2; D may be TRBD1 (5 bases). Trimming took 2 bases from V and 2 from J, leaving 9 bases between them. From germline, CDR1 is MNHEY and CDR2 SMNVEV (reference sequence). The CDR3 contains 14 residues. The CDR3 region has the DNA TGTGCCAGCAGTTTAGGGCAGGGCAACTATGGCTACACCTTC. Encoded protein: CASSLGQGNYGYTF.

This clone appeared once. The chain has TRBV27 and TRBJ1-1, with 7 bases identical to TRBD1. Germline assignment: CDR1 MNHEY and CDR2 SMNVEV (reference sequence). The CDR3 length is 14 residues. V dropped 4 bases and J dropped 0; count of bases not matched to a gene: 2. This CDR3 reads CASSWDRLNTEAFF. The CDR3 nucleotides are TGTGCCAGCAGTTGGGACAGATTGAACACTGAAGCTTTCTTT.

The gene calls are TRBV7-2 and TRBJ1-3; D remains ambiguous. Germline CDR1 reads SGHTA; CDR2 reads FQGNSA. Trimming removed 5 bases from V and 1 base from J, with 9 bases in between. There are 14 residues in the CDR3. The CDR3 coding sequence is TGTGCCAGCAGCCAGACTGCTTCTGGAAACACCATATATTTT. It encodes CASSQTASGNTIYF. The whole variable domain, remainder taken from reference TRBV7-2 and TRBJ1-3, is GAGVSQSPSNKVTEKGKDVELRCDPISGHTALYWYRQSLGQGLEFLIYFQGNSAPDKSGLPSDRFSAERTGGSVSTLTIQRTQQEDSAVYLCASSQTASGNTIYFGEGSWLTVV.

This chain uses TRBV19 with TRBJ1-2; D not certain. The germline V gene encodes CDR1 LNHDA and CDR2 SQIVND (reference sequence). CDR3 length equals 10 residues. Trimming took 8 bases from V and 8 from J, leaving 9 bases between them. CDR3: CASGEGGYTF. In DNA form, the CDR3 reads TGTGCCAGTGGTGAGGGAGGCTACACCTTC. Supplemented by reference TRBV19 and TRBJ1-2, the full variable domain reads DGGITQSPKYLFRKEGQNVTLSCEQNLNHDAMYWYRQDPGQGLRLIYYSQIVNDFQKGDIAEGYSVSREKKESFPLTVTSAQKNPTAFYLCASGEGGYTFGSGTRLTVV.

This rearrangement joins TRBV4-1 to TRBJ1-1, with unresolved D. The CDR3 is 14 amino acids. Per germline, CDR1 MGHRA and CDR2 YSYEKL. Trimming pared 4 bases from V and 1 base from J, leaving 10 bases between. CDR3 loop: CASSPVVTNTEAFF. In DNA, the CDR3 is TGCGCCAGCAGCCCCGTAGTTACGAACACTGAAGCTTTCTTT.

The V gene is TRBV19, the J gene TRBJ1-2, with D perhaps TRBD1 (5 bases). CDR1 and CDR2 (germline): LNHDA, SQIVND (reference sequence). V was pared by 8 bases and J by 0 bases, with 10 bases between. The CDR3 totals 13 residues. In DNA, the CDR3 is TGTGCCAGTCAGACAGTTTCTAACTATGGCTACACCTTC. Amino acid sequence: CASQTVSNYGYTF.

The chain uses TRBV25-1 and TRBJ1-1; TRBD1 aligns across 10 bases. Looked up from germline, CDR1 is MGHDK and CDR2 is SYGVNS. This CDR3 has 15 residues. The V segment lost 3 bases and the J segment 10 bases; nucleotides outside the gene matches: 11. The CDR3 sequence: CASSDPGTGDPRAFF. The CDR3 coding sequence is TGTGCCAGCAGTGATCCCGGGACAGGGGATCCTAGAGCTTTCTTT.

This chain uses TRBV24-1 with TRBJ1-1; D is undetermined. This CDR3 is built from 12 residues. Germline CDR1 KGHDR, CDR2 SFDVKD. V was clipped by 4 bases and J by 6 bases, with 8 bases between them. CDR3 protein: CATSDPEAEAFF. The CDR3 coding sequence is TGTGCCACCAGTGACCCAGAGGCTGAAGCTTTCTTT.

The gene calls are TRBV28 and TRBJ1-2; 9 nucleotides match TRBD1. Trimming took 5 bases from V and 5 from J; bases not matched to a gene: 12. Germline V gene data show CDR1 as MDHEN and CDR2 as SYDVKM. This CDR3 is built from 16 residues. The CDR3 nucleotides read TGTGCCAGCAGTGACATCCAGGGACAGGGCTTTTATGGCTACACCTTC. Translation gives CASSDIQGQGFYGYTF.

This chain joins TRBV7-9 and TRBJ1-3; weak D call: TRBD1 (5 bases). Trimming cost V 2 bases and J 2 bases, with 10 bases left between them. In germline, CDR1 is SEHNR, CDR2 FQNEAQ (reference sequence). The CDR3 runs 15 residues. The CDR3 reads CASSLIGGTGNTIYF. The DNA of the CDR3 is TGTGCCAGCAGCTTAATCGGGGGGACTGGAAACACCATATATTTT.

V gene TRBV28 combines with J gene TRBJ2-6, with 10 bases matching TRBD1. This CDR3 is built from 16 residues. Germline values: CDR1 MDHEN, CDR2 SYDVKM. The J segment lost 2 bases and the V segment lost 6 bases, leaving 4 bases of the junction unmatched. CDR3 nucleotide sequence: TGTGCCAGCAGGACAGGGGGCGACCCTGGGGCCAACGTCCTGACTTTC. It specifies CASRTGGDPGANVLTF.

This clone was recorded once. J is TRBJ2-7 and V is TRBV6-1; 10 bases align to TRBD1. Germline CDR1 and CDR2: MNHNS and SASEGT. V shed 3 bases and J 5 bases; nucleotides not matched to a gene: 7. The CDR3 is 15 amino acids. CDR3: CASSDPGQGYHEQYF. CDR3 DNA sequence: TGTGCCAGCAGTGATCCGGGACAGGGGTACCACGAGCAGTACTTC.

The chain combines TRBV27 with TRBJ2-2; D is perhaps TRBD1 (6 bases). Trimming took off 5 bases at V and 1 base at J, with 14 bases between the two ends. CDR3 length: 16 residues. The germline gives CDR1 MNHEY, CDR2 SMNVEV (reference sequence). The CDR3 region is CASSPQGGGNTGELFF. In nucleotides, the CDR3 is TGTGCCAGCAGTCCACAGGGTGGGGGGAACACCGGGGAGCTGTTTTTT.

J is TRBJ1-2 and V is TRBV9; D may be TRBD1 (6 bases). The germline V gene encodes CDR1 SGDLS and CDR2 YYNGEE. The CDR3 contains 16 residues. V shed 0 bases and J shed 3 bases, with 15 bases lying between them. Written as DNA, the CDR3 is TGTGCCAGCAGCGTAGATTCAGGGGTTTACGACTATGGCTACACCTTC. Its protein is CASSVDSGVYDYGYTF.

The genes are TRBV28 and TRBJ1-5, with D perhaps TRBD1 (5 bases). The V gene lost 4 bases and the J gene lost 8 bases, with 18 bases spanning the gap. The CDR3 runs to 15 residues. CDR1 and CDR2 (germline): MDHEN, SYDVKM. The CDR3 is CASSSLRPGRKPQHF. CDR3 DNA: TGTGCCAGCAGTTCCTTACGACCAGGGCGGAAGCCCCAGCATTTT.

This clone turned up a few times. This rearrangement joins TRBV19 to TRBJ1-1, with 7 bases lining up with TRBD1. The CDR3 sequence is 14 residues long. Germline CDR1 is LNHDA and CDR2 is SQIVND (reference sequence). V lost 7 bases to trimming and J lost 10 bases; unmatched junction nucleotides: 15. The CDR3 bases are TGTGCCAGTACCCACCCCGCCGGGACAGCACGAGCTTTCTTT. Amino acids: CASTHPAGTARAFF.

The rearrangement links TRBV6-2 or TRBV6-3 to TRBJ1-1; possible D gene TRBD1, 5 bases. Per germline, CDR1 MNHEY and CDR2 SVGEGT. The CDR3 contains 15 residues. The ends were cut back, 5 bases at V and 3 bases at J, with 16 bases in the middle. The CDR3 DNA sequence: TGTGCCAGCAGTGTCCAGGGAATGGGGTACACTGAAGCTTTCTTT. Amino acid sequence: CASSVQGMGYTEAFF.